These T cell receptor beta chains were read from a single sample in a study of shared clonotypes between healthy human individuals. Assay used: immunoSEQ multiplex PCR; TCRdb lists only in-frame clones, some missing. The sample has some 800,000 clones; almost 95% are singletons. The sample comprised naive CD8+ T cells sorted from blood. Receptors originate from a man between 25 and 39 years old in good health. The CDR3 runs from the conserved cysteine through the conserved F or W. D genes are given only for firm matches. Size is omitted from some rows. Given values are once, few, many or a class for expanded clones.

j_call,v_call,d_call,clone_size,cdr3_aa,cdr3_nt
TRBJ1-3,TRBV30,TRBD1,once,CAWSRDSGNTIYF,TGTGCCTGGAGTCGGGACAGCGGAAACACCATATATTTT
TRBJ2-3,TRBV27,.,.,CASSFTVAGQADTQYF,TGTGCCAGCAGTTTCACGGTAGCGGGACAGGCAGATACGCAGTATTTT
TRBJ2-3,TRBV6-4,TRBD2,once,CASSDRAGGLGDTQYF,TGTGCCAGCAGTGACCGTGCGGGAGGGCTTGGAGATACGCAGTATTTT
TRBJ2-2,TRBV7-3,TRBD2,.,CASSLTVIAGDTGELFF,TGTGCCAGCAGCTTAACGGTAATAGCGGGAGACACCGGGGAGCTGTTTTTT
TRBJ2-2,TRBV25-1,TRBD2,.,CASSGSLAGGTGELFF,TGTGCCAGCAGTGGATCCCTAGCGGGTGGAACCGGGGAGCTGTTTTTT
TRBJ2-7,TRBV7-3,TRBD2,once,CASSVAGGTYEQYF,TGTGCCAGCAGCGTAGCGGGAGGAACCTACGAGCAGTACTTC
TRBJ2-1,TRBV19,.,.,CASSPAPFYNEQFF,TGTGCCAGTAGCCCCGCCCCGTTCTACAATGAGCAGTTCTTC
TRBJ1-5,TRBV10-3,.,.,CAIGDISSNQPQHF,TGTGCCATCGGGGATATTTCTAGCAATCAGCCCCAGCATTTT
TRBJ2-1,TRBV1,.,.,CTSSQGQGTSYNEQFF,TGCACCAGCAGCCAGGGACAGGGGACCTCCTACAATGAGCAGTTCTTC
TRBJ2-7,TRBV6-4,.,.,CASSPEANYEQYF,TGTGCCAGCAGTCCAGAAGCGAATTACGAGCAGTACTTC
TRBJ2-7,TRBV6-6,.,.,CASANVGAGEQYF,TGTGCCAGCGCTAACGTAGGGGCAGGCGAGCAGTACTTC
TRBJ2-7,TRBV7-9,.,.,CATFRTGSYEQYF,TGTGCCACCTTCAGGACCGGCTCCTACGAGCAGTACTTC
TRBJ2-1,TRBV7-9,TRBD1,.,CASSSQGANEQFF,TGTGCCAGCAGCTCACAGGGGGCGAATGAGCAGTTCTTC
TRBJ2-7,TRBV19,.,.,CASSITLAPALDYEQYF,TGTGCCAGTAGTATAACTCTGGCACCTGCCCTCGACTACGAGCAGTACTTC
TRBJ1-2,TRBV9,TRBD1,.,CASSATWDSYYGYTF,TGTGCCAGCAGCGCCACGTGGGACAGTTACTATGGCTACACCTTC
TRBJ2-7,TRBV5-1,.,once,CASSGDSVYEQYF,TGCGCCAGCAGTGGGGACTCCGTCTACGAGCAGTACTTC
TRBJ2-6,TRBV9,.,.,CASSLLAGPLSSGANVLTF,TGTGCCAGCAGCCTCCTCGCGGGGCCCCTAAGCTCTGGGGCCAACGTCCTGACTTTC
TRBJ2-3,TRBV5-6,.,.,CASSLEPDTQYF,TGTGCCAGCAGCTTAGAGCCAGATACGCAGTATTTT